A single sample is the source of the 9 T cell receptor beta chains below, sequenced in a study of cytomegalovirus exposure and HLA in healthy donors. With 60 Vbeta and 13 Jbeta primers, the PCR was carried out. Using immunoSEQ multiplex PCR, the repertoire was profiled, and TCRdb retains in-frame clones only, with some absent. Here the sample spans 90,000 to 130,000 clones, around 75% being singletons. The sample taken for sequencing was PBMCs. All receptors come from a woman aged 25 to 45 in good health and CMV-seronegative.

V and J are TRBV5-1 and TRBJ1-2, with 7 bases that match TRBD1. V dropped 0 bases and J dropped 4; count of bases not matched to a gene: 3. Germline V gives CDR1 SGHRS, CDR2 YFSETQ. The CDR3 runs 14 residues. CDR3 region: CASSLGSGGYGYTF. CDR3 sequence (DNA): TGCGCCAGCAGCTTGGGTTCAGGGGGCTATGGCTACACCTTC.

The rearrangement uses TRBV9 and TRBJ2-1; 7 bases line up with TRBD1. The CDR3 has 12 amino acids. The ends lost 5 bases at V and 12 bases at J; junction bases unmatched: 8. CDR1 and CDR2 from the germline V gene are SGDLS and YYNGEE. This CDR3 is CASSPNRDRQFF. CDR3 coding DNA: TGTGCCAGCAGTCCGAACCGGGACAGGCAGTTCTTC.

The rearrangement links TRBV5-1 to TRBJ2-1, with 10 nucleotides matching TRBD2. Germline CDR1 reads SGHRS; CDR2 reads YFSETQ. The junction had 8 bases not matched to a gene; V was cut back by 0 bases and J by 5 bases. The CDR3 consists of 17 residues. CDR3 sequence reads: CASSLAGGLAANNEQFF. CDR3 coding DNA: TGCGCCAGCAGCTTGGCAGGAGGACTAGCGGCCAACAATGAGCAGTTCTTC.

The V call is TRBV27, the J call TRBJ2-7; the D gene is possibly TRBD2 (5 bases). CDR1 is MNHEY, CDR2 SMNVEV, per germline (reference sequence). CDR3 length equals 15 residues. Trimming stripped 3 bases from V and 3 bases from J, with 15 bases between. CDR3 region: CASSFGSGHDYEQYF. The CDR3 DNA reads as TGTGCCAGCAGTTTTGGAAGCGGTCACGACTACGAGCAGTACTTC.

This clone was counted between two and nine times. The chain employs TRBV5-1 and TRBJ2-1; 8 bases align to TRBD2. With 3 bases clipped from V and 6 bases from J, the junction kept 2 bases outside the gene matches. Germline V gives CDR1 SGHRS, CDR2 YFSETQ. The CDR3 is 13 amino acids. CDR3 coding DNA: TGCGCCAGCAGCTACGGGGGGGGCAATGAGCAGTTCTTC. Encoded protein: CASSYGGGNEQFF. Together with reference TRBV5-1 and TRBJ2-1, the CDR3 gives the full variable domain: KAGVTQTPRYLIKTRGQQVTLSCSPISGHRSVSWYQQTPGQGLQFLFEYFSETQRNKGNFPGRFSGRQFSNSRSEMNVSTLELGDSALYLCASSYGGGNEQFFGPGTRLTVL.

The rearrangement links TRBV7-9 to TRBJ1-1; 9 bases match TRBD1. CDR3 size: 14 residues. In germline, CDR1 is SEHNR, CDR2 FQNEAQ (reference sequence). The ends lost 5 bases at V and 5 bases at J; junction bases unmatched: 6. For the CDR3, the DNA is TGTGCCAGCAGCCAAGACAGGGGGAGTACTGAAGCTTTCTTT. Protein sequence: CASSQDRGSTEAFF.

The rearrangement links TRBV7-6 to TRBJ1-1; D is possibly TRBD1 (5 bases). Trimming took off 5 bases at V and 5 bases at J, with 30 bases between the two ends. CDR1 and CDR2 (germline): SGHVS, FNYEAQ. There are 19 residues in the CDR3. CDR3 residues: CASSPEPLGVFGGGTEAFF. The CDR3 region has the DNA TGTGCCAGCAGCCCTGAACCCTTAGGTGTTTTCGGGGGGGGGACTGAAGCTTTCTTT.

The chain recombines TRBV18 with TRBJ1-2, with 8 bases fitting TRBD1. The V gene's germline CDR1 is KGHSH and CDR2 LQKENI. This CDR3 comprises 14 residues. V lost 3 bases to trimming and J lost 3 bases; unmatched junction nucleotides: 3. For the CDR3, the DNA is TGTGCCAGCTCACCTAAACAGGGGGACTATGGCTACACCTTC. It is translated as CASSPKQGDYGYTF.

This clone has more than one count but fewer than ten. The chain uses TRBV6-6 and TRBJ1-2; perhaps TRBD1 as D (5 bases). Germline V gene lookup returns CDR1 MNHNY and CDR2 SVGAGI (reference sequence). V was clipped by 6 bases and J by 6 bases, with 11 bases between them. CDR3 length equals 12 residues. For the CDR3, the DNA is TGTGCCAGCAGGTGGGGCCGGAATGGCTACACCTTC. Translating gives CASRWGRNGYTF.